Listed below are T cell receptor beta chains from one sample, sequenced in a study of T cell repertoires in cytomegalovirus infection. Which antigens these TCRs recognize remains unknown. TCRdb reprocessed the reads with MiXCR, giving one entry per CDR3 protein. This sample has roughly 800,000 distinct CDR3 sequences, with around 29% found just once. The sequencing here drew on cultured CD8+ T cells from PBMCs, taken from culture after CMV antigen stimulation. Receptors originate from a human donor in good health (CMV status not recorded). Some clones in this sample may be carry-over from other donors' samples. CDR3s include the opening cysteine and the closing phenylalanine or tryptophan. Each record gives: CDR3 protein, CDR3 DNA, V gene, D gene, clone size, J gene. A D gene is named only where the DNA matches it firmly. Clone sizes are given selectively: once, few, many, or a class where the clone is expanded.

cdr3_aa: CASSSSRDRFTDTQYF
cdr3_nt: TGTGCCAGCAGCAGCTCCCGGGACAGATTCACAGATACGCAGTATTTT
v_call: TRBV7-8
d_call: TRBD1
clone_size: many
j_call: TRBJ2-3

cdr3_aa: CASGFQSQETQYF
cdr3_nt: TGTGCCAGCGGGTTCCAGAGCCAAGAGACCCAGTACTTC
v_call: TRBV27
d_call: .
clone_size: .
j_call: TRBJ2-5

cdr3_aa: CASRRRTGTNYGYTF
cdr3_nt: TGTGCCAGCAGACGAAGGACAGGGACGAACTATGGCTACACCTTC
v_call: TRBV6-2/TRBV6-3
d_call: TRBD1
clone_size: .
j_call: TRBJ1-2

cdr3_aa: CATSDYHGTSGGNYNEQFF
cdr3_nt: TGTGCCACCAGTGATTACCACGGGACTAGCGGGGGAAACTACAATGAGCAGTTCTTC
v_call: TRBV24-1
d_call: TRBD2
clone_size: few
j_call: TRBJ2-1

cdr3_aa: CASSTGLAAVHTGELFF
cdr3_nt: TGTGCCAGCAGCACCGGACTAGCAGCCGTCCACACCGGGGAGCTGTTTTTT
v_call: TRBV5-4
d_call: TRBD2
clone_size: .
j_call: TRBJ2-2

cdr3_aa: CASIGSSYNEQFF
cdr3_nt: TGTGCCAGTATCGGGAGCTCCTACAATGAGCAGTTCTTC
v_call: TRBV19
d_call: .
clone_size: .
j_call: TRBJ2-1

cdr3_aa: CASSSPGGSGANVLTF
cdr3_nt: TGTGCCAGCAGCTCCCCAGGGGGCTCTGGGGCCAACGTCCTGACTTTC
v_call: TRBV7-6
d_call: TRBD1
clone_size: many
j_call: TRBJ2-6

cdr3_aa: CASSDRQGRYSNQPQHF
cdr3_nt: TGTGCCAGCAGTGACCGCCAGGGACGATACAGCAATCAGCCCCAGCATTTT
v_call: TRBV6-5
d_call: .
clone_size: few
j_call: TRBJ1-5

cdr3_aa: CASLDPKTYEQYF
cdr3_nt: TGTGCCAGCCTAGACCCGAAGACCTACGAGCAGTACTTC
v_call: TRBV7-2
d_call: .
clone_size: many
j_call: TRBJ2-7

cdr3_aa: CASSLGTGALVNTF
cdr3_nt: TGTGCCAGCAGTTTGGGGACCGGGGCGCTGGTGAACACCTTC
v_call: TRBV28
d_call: .
clone_size: .
j_call: TRBJ1-2

cdr3_aa: CANQNRVETQYF
cdr3_nt: TGTGCCAACCAAAACAGGGTGGAGACCCAGTACTTC
v_call: TRBV2
d_call: .
clone_size: .
j_call: TRBJ2-5

cdr3_aa: CASRQGAYTGELFF
cdr3_nt: TGTGCCAGCAGACAGGGGGCATACACCGGGGAGCTGTTTTTT
v_call: TRBV12-3/TRBV12-4
d_call: TRBD1
clone_size: .
j_call: TRBJ2-2

cdr3_aa: CASRPAGSTEAFF
cdr3_nt: TGTGCCAGCAGGCCAGCCGGGAGCACTGAAGCTTTCTTT
v_call: TRBV7-2
d_call: .
clone_size: many
j_call: TRBJ1-1

cdr3_aa: CASSISGYDTEAFF
cdr3_nt: TGTGCCAGCAGTATCTCAGGGTACGACACTGAAGCTTTCTTT
v_call: TRBV27
d_call: .
clone_size: many
j_call: TRBJ1-1

cdr3_aa: CASSYRDRVTDTQYF
cdr3_nt: TGTGCCAGCAGCTACCGGGACAGGGTCACAGATACGCAGTATTTT
v_call: TRBV7-9
d_call: TRBD1
clone_size: many
j_call: TRBJ2-3

cdr3_aa: CASSLVTGSTDTQYF
cdr3_nt: TGTGCCAGCAGTTTGGTTACAGGGAGCACAGATACGCAGTATTTT
v_call: TRBV28
d_call: .
clone_size: few
j_call: TRBJ2-3

cdr3_aa: CASSPGTEYNEQFF
cdr3_nt: TGTGCCAGCAGCCCCGGGACCGAGTACAATGAGCAGTTCTTC
v_call: TRBV7-9
d_call: .
clone_size: few
j_call: TRBJ2-1

cdr3_aa: CSVFSDRVTGELFF
cdr3_nt: TGCAGCGTTTTTTCGGACAGGGTGACCGGGGAGCTGTTTTTT
v_call: TRBV29-1
d_call: TRBD1
clone_size: few
j_call: TRBJ2-2

cdr3_aa: CASSIGKVDEQFF
cdr3_nt: TGTGCCAGTAGTATAGGGAAGGTGGATGAGCAGTTCTTC
v_call: TRBV19
d_call: .
clone_size: once
j_call: TRBJ2-1

cdr3_aa: CASRATGTGVPRSSYNEQFF
cdr3_nt: TGTGCCAGCAGAGCGACCGGGACAGGGGTACCCAGAAGCTCCTACAATGAGCAGTTCTTC
v_call: TRBV2
d_call: TRBD1
clone_size: .
j_call: TRBJ2-1

cdr3_aa: CAEGTGRIIEAFF
cdr3_nt: TGTGCCGAAGGGACAGGGAGAATAATTGAAGCTTTCTTT
v_call: TRBV6-1
d_call: TRBD1
clone_size: .
j_call: TRBJ1-1

cdr3_aa: CASSLEGTGKNTGELFF
cdr3_nt: TGTGCCAGCAGCTTAGAGGGGACAGGGAAGAACACCGGGGAGCTGTTTTTT
v_call: TRBV7-6
d_call: TRBD1
clone_size: few
j_call: TRBJ2-2

cdr3_aa: CASREPGQVYGYTF
cdr3_nt: TGTGCCAGCAGGGAACCGGGACAGGTTTATGGCTACACCTTC
v_call: TRBV12-3/TRBV12-4
d_call: TRBD1
clone_size: few
j_call: TRBJ1-2

cdr3_aa: CASSQDLVRGASYEQYF
cdr3_nt: TGTGCCAGCAGCCAAGATCTTGTGCGGGGTGCCTCCTACGAGCAGTACTTC
v_call: TRBV4-2
d_call: .
clone_size: .
j_call: TRBJ2-7

cdr3_aa: CASTPRRDSMNTGELFF
cdr3_nt: TGTGCCAGCACCCCGAGGAGGGACTCCATGAACACCGGGGAGCTGTTTTTT
v_call: TRBV2
d_call: .
clone_size: few
j_call: TRBJ2-2

cdr3_aa: CASRVSPAGPNEKLFF
cdr3_nt: TGTGCCAGCAGAGTGTCGCCGGCCGGGCCTAATGAAAAACTGTTTTTT
v_call: TRBV6-5
d_call: .
clone_size: few
j_call: TRBJ1-4

cdr3_aa: CATSGNLREQYF
cdr3_nt: TGTGCCACCAGCGGAAATCTCCGGGAGCAGTACTTC
v_call: TRBV15
d_call: .
clone_size: .
j_call: TRBJ2-7

cdr3_aa: CASSPGPAPYGYTF
cdr3_nt: TGCGCCAGCAGCCCGGGACCCGCACCCTATGGCTACACCTTC
v_call: TRBV4-1
d_call: .
clone_size: few
j_call: TRBJ1-2

cdr3_aa: CASSGPNTGGTYNEQFF
cdr3_nt: TGTGCCAGCAGTGGACCCAATACAGGGGGCACATACAATGAGCAGTTCTTC
v_call: TRBV25-1
d_call: TRBD1
clone_size: few
j_call: TRBJ2-1

cdr3_aa: CASSQELAGGASNEQFF
cdr3_nt: TGCGCCAGCAGCCAAGAACTAGCGGGGGGGGCCTCCAATGAGCAGTTCTTC
v_call: TRBV4-3
d_call: TRBD2
clone_size: few
j_call: TRBJ2-1

cdr3_aa: CAIKARGGDYGYTF
cdr3_nt: TGTGCCATCAAGGCCAGGGGAGGAGACTATGGCTACACCTTC
v_call: TRBV10-3
d_call: .
clone_size: few
j_call: TRBJ1-2

cdr3_aa: CASSTHGQDQETQYF
cdr3_nt: TGTGCCAGCAGTACCCACGGGCAGGACCAAGAGACCCAGTACTTC
v_call: TRBV9
d_call: .
clone_size: few
j_call: TRBJ2-5

cdr3_aa: CASSEAPGWGNQPQHF
cdr3_nt: TGTGCCAGCAGTGAAGCGCCGGGTTGGGGCAATCAGCCCCAGCATTTT
v_call: TRBV6-1
d_call: .
clone_size: .
j_call: TRBJ1-5

cdr3_aa: CASSVWGGPNQPQHF
cdr3_nt: TGTGCCAGCAGTGTATGGGGGGGGCCAAATCAGCCCCAGCATTTT
v_call: TRBV27
d_call: .
clone_size: .
j_call: TRBJ1-5

cdr3_aa: CASSYSMDVQGTF
cdr3_nt: TGTGCCAGCAGTTACTCGATGGACGTTCAGGGGACCTTC
v_call: TRBV6-5
d_call: .
clone_size: .
j_call: TRBJ1-2

cdr3_aa: CASSVDGGADIQYF
cdr3_nt: TGTGCCAGCAGCGTAGATGGGGGGGCAGACATTCAGTACTTC
v_call: TRBV9
d_call: .
clone_size: once
j_call: TRBJ2-4

cdr3_aa: CASSPLAGGNTGELFF
cdr3_nt: TGTGCCAGCAGCCCCCTGGCGGGGGGCAACACCGGGGAGCTGTTTTTT
v_call: TRBV7-9
d_call: TRBD2
clone_size: many
j_call: TRBJ2-2

cdr3_aa: CASSASRGSGPQHF
cdr3_nt: TGTGCCAGCAGCGCATCTCGGGGATCGGGGCCCCAGCATTTT
v_call: TRBV7-6
d_call: .
clone_size: .
j_call: TRBJ1-5